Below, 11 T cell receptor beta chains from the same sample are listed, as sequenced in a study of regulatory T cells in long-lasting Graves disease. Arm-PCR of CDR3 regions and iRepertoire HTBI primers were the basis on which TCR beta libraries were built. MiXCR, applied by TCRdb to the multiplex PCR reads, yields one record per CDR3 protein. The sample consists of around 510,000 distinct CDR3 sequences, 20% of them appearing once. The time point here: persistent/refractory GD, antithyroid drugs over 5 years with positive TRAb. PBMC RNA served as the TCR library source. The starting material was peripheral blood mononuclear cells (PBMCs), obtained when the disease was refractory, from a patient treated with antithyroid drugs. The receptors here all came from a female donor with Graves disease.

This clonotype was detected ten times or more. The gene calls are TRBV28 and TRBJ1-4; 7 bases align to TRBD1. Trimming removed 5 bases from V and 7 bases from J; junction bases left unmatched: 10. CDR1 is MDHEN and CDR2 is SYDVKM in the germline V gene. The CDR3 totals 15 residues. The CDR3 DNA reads TGTGCCAGCAGTGATCCGACAGGGTGGAGTGAAAAACTGTTTTTT. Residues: CASSDPTGWSEKLFF.

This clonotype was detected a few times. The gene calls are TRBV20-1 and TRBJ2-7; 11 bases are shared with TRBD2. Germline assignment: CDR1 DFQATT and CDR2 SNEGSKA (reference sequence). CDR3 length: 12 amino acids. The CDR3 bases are TGCAGCCGACACAGGACTAGCGGGGAGCAGTACTTC. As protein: CSRHRTSGEQYF.

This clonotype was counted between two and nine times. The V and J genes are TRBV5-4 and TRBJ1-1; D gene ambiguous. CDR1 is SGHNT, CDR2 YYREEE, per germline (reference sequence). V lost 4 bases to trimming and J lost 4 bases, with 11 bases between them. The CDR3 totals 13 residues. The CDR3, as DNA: TGTGCCAGCAGCAGCCTCGGGAGCACTGAAGCTTTCTTT. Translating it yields CASSSLGSTEAFF.

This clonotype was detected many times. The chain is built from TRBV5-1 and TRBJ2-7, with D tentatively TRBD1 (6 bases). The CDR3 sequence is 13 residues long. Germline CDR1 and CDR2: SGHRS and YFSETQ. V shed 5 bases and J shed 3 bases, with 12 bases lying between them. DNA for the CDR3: TGCGCCAGCAGGGCGGACAGTAGCTACGAGCAGTACTTC. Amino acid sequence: CASRADSSYEQYF.

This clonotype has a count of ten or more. The CDR3 loop reads CASSDTGGNGNIQYF. The CDR3 bases are TGTGCCAGCAGTGACACGGGAGGGAACGGAAACATTCAGTACTTC. V is TRBV2 and J is TRBJ2-4, with 8 bases identical to TRBD2. The junction had 7 bases not matched to a gene; V was cut back by 3 bases and J by 6 bases. This CDR3 spans 15 amino acids. Germline CDR1 is SNHLY and CDR2 is FYNNEI. The variable domain in full, completed from reference TRBV2 and TRBJ2-4, reads EPEVTQTPSHQVTQMGQEVILRCVPISNHLYFYWYRQILGQKVEFLVSFYNNEISEKSEIFDDQFSVERPDGSNFTLKIRSTKLEDSAMYFCASSDTGGNGNIQYFGAGTRLSVL.

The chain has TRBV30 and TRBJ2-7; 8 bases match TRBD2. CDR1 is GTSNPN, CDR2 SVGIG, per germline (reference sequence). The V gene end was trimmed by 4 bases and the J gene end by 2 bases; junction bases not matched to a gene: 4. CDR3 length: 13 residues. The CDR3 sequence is CAWTSGWPYEQYF. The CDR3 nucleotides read TGTGCCTGGACTAGCGGGTGGCCCTACGAGCAGTACTTC.

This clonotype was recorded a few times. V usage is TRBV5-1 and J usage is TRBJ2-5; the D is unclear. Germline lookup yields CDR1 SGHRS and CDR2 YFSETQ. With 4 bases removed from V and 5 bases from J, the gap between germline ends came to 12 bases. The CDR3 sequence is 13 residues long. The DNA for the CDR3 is TGCGCCAGCAGCATGGCCCCCTGGGAGACCCAGTACTTC. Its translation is CASSMAPWETQYF.

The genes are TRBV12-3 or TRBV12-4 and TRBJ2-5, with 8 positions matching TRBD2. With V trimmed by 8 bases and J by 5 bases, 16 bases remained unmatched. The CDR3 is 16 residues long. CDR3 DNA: TGTGCCAGCCGGACGTTGGGCGGGAGGACCGGGGAGACCCAGTACTTC. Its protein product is CASRTLGGRTGETQYF.

CDR3 sequence: CASRNEIYEQYF. CDR3 bases: TGTGCCAGCCGCAATGAAATCTACGAGCAGTACTTC. The gene calls are TRBV19 and TRBJ2-7; D remains unclear. V lost 9 bases and J lost 3, with 12 bases in between. CDR3 size: 12 residues. Germline CDR1 reads LNHDA; CDR2 reads SQIVND (reference sequence).

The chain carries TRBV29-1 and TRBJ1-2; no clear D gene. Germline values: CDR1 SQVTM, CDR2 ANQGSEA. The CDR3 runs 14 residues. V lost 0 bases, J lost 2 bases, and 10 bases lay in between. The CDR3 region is CSVEERSRNYGYTF. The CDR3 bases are TGCAGCGTTGAAGAGCGGTCCAGAAACTATGGCTACACCTTC.

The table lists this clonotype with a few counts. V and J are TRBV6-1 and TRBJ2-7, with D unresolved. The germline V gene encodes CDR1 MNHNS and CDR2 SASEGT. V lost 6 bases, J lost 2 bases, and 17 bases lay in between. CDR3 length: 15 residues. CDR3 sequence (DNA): TGTGCCAGCAGCCGTGACCCCGGGCCTCCCTACGAGCAGTACTTC. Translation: CASSRDPGPPYEQYF.